This is a list of T cell receptor beta chains from one sample in a study of cytomegalovirus exposure and HLA in healthy donors. Assay used: immunoSEQ multiplex PCR; TCRdb lists only in-frame clones, some missing. The data contain about 98,000 clones, 55% to 75% of them singletons. Sequencing was performed on PBMCs. The receptors were gathered from a man in his fifties in good health and CMV-seronegative. The conserved cysteine and the conserved F or W are not part of the CDR3 here. The order of the fields is D gene, V gene, CDR3 protein. D genes are given only for firm matches.

d_gene: .
v_gene: TRBV7-6
CDR3aa: ASSLVTGMLWEATNEKLF

d_gene: TRBD1
v_gene: TRBV2
CDR3aa: ASSRTGGLTDTQY

d_gene: TRBD1
v_gene: TRBV10-1
CDR3aa: ASSEIQGAGDEQF

d_gene: TRBD1
v_gene: TRBV28
CDR3aa: ASSTPTGGNTEAF

d_gene: TRBD1
v_gene: TRBV5-4
CDR3aa: ASSPGTGAIPYNEQF

d_gene: TRBD2
v_gene: TRBV2
CDR3aa: ASSPRTSEDIQY

d_gene: TRBD1
v_gene: TRBV4-3
CDR3aa: ASSPGTGGSEQY

d_gene: .
v_gene: TRBV14
CDR3aa: ASSQHGTHRGSYEQY

d_gene: .
v_gene: TRBV28
CDR3aa: ASFRTTHNEQF

d_gene: .
v_gene: TRBV29-1
CDR3aa: SVPGSTDTQY

d_gene: .
v_gene: TRBV6-5
CDR3aa: ASSSNPWTDRKQF

d_gene: TRBD1
v_gene: TRBV6-5
CDR3aa: ASSYSGQGSYEQY

d_gene: TRBD2
v_gene: TRBV28
CDR3aa: ASSTPAGQGTSGKTSSYNEQF

d_gene: TRBD1
v_gene: TRBV13
CDR3aa: ASSRGTGDRGT

d_gene: TRBD1
v_gene: TRBV19
CDR3aa: ASSRGQEGAGELF

d_gene: TRBD2
v_gene: TRBV7-8
CDR3aa: ASSLTSLRGQF

d_gene: TRBD1
v_gene: TRBV7-6
CDR3aa: ASSVGTGTYEQY

d_gene: TRBD2
v_gene: TRBV27
CDR3aa: ASSSLGLAGGARLYNEQF

d_gene: .
v_gene: TRBV30
CDR3aa: AWSVEGGRAF

d_gene: TRBD1
v_gene: TRBV10-1
CDR3aa: ASSGDRGPYNEQF

d_gene: TRBD1
v_gene: TRBV10-3
CDR3aa: AIRDLSDRENTGELF

d_gene: TRBD2
v_gene: TRBV6-1
CDR3aa: ASSERAGGLADTQY

d_gene: .
v_gene: TRBV5-1
CDR3aa: ASTQGRANAPGEQY

d_gene: .
v_gene: TRBV2
CDR3aa: ASKSGTTTGELF

d_gene: .
v_gene: TRBV27
CDR3aa: ASSSVAMAGETQY

d_gene: .
v_gene: TRBV4-1
CDR3aa: ASSKTAMNTEAF

d_gene: TRBD1
v_gene: TRBV11-2
CDR3aa: ASSSDRGTQY

d_gene: TRBD2
v_gene: TRBV9
CDR3aa: ASSGAGGGTYEQY

d_gene: .
v_gene: TRBV10-3
CDR3aa: AISEPSGTSETQY

d_gene: TRBD2
v_gene: TRBV28
CDR3aa: ASSVAGGLEETQY

d_gene: TRBD2
v_gene: TRBV5-4
CDR3aa: ASSPGLGSYNEQF

d_gene: .
v_gene: TRBV9
CDR3aa: ASSVGGQEGYEQY

d_gene: TRBD2
v_gene: TRBV5-3
CDR3aa: ARHHPPSGRGYEQY

d_gene: TRBD2
v_gene: TRBV29-1
CDR3aa: SVEGLAGTDTQY

d_gene: TRBD1
v_gene: TRBV6-5
CDR3aa: ATRPVFGTGDRYT

d_gene: .
v_gene: TRBV6-1
CDR3aa: ASQQDYSGNTIY

d_gene: .
v_gene: TRBV28
CDR3aa: ATHWRGENEKLF

d_gene: .
v_gene: TRBV6-1
CDR3aa: ASSEWWEGNTEAF

d_gene: TRBD2
v_gene: TRBV6-6
CDR3aa: ATAGGTETQY

d_gene: .
v_gene: TRBV12-2
CDR3aa: ASRLDTDLNTEAF

d_gene: TRBD2
v_gene: TRBV5-6
CDR3aa: ASSWIGLARVTTDTQY

d_gene: TRBD1
v_gene: TRBV5-5
CDR3aa: ASSNGQEQETQY

d_gene: TRBD1
v_gene: TRBV28
CDR3aa: ASTRRGRNEQF

d_gene: .
v_gene: TRBV27
CDR3aa: ASRAGLGTQPQH

d_gene: TRBD2
v_gene: TRBV7-2
CDR3aa: ASSSPRDGLAYEQY

d_gene: TRBD1
v_gene: TRBV27
CDR3aa: ASSPGQMTYEQY

d_gene: TRBD1
v_gene: TRBV27
CDR3aa: ASKLDRVNNEQF

d_gene: .
v_gene: TRBV5-1
CDR3aa: ASSFGVGSYEQY

d_gene: .
v_gene: TRBV7-9
CDR3aa: ASRFPWPGEGYT

d_gene: .
v_gene: TRBV5-6
CDR3aa: ASSFQNTEAF

d_gene: TRBD2
v_gene: TRBV11-2
CDR3aa: ASSLRSSGQNIQY

d_gene: TRBD1
v_gene: TRBV6-6
CDR3aa: ASSYGDRGT

d_gene: .
v_gene: TRBV19
CDR3aa: ASNTGSLRNQPQH

d_gene: .
v_gene: TRBV15
CDR3aa: ATSRDRGIRGYNSPLH